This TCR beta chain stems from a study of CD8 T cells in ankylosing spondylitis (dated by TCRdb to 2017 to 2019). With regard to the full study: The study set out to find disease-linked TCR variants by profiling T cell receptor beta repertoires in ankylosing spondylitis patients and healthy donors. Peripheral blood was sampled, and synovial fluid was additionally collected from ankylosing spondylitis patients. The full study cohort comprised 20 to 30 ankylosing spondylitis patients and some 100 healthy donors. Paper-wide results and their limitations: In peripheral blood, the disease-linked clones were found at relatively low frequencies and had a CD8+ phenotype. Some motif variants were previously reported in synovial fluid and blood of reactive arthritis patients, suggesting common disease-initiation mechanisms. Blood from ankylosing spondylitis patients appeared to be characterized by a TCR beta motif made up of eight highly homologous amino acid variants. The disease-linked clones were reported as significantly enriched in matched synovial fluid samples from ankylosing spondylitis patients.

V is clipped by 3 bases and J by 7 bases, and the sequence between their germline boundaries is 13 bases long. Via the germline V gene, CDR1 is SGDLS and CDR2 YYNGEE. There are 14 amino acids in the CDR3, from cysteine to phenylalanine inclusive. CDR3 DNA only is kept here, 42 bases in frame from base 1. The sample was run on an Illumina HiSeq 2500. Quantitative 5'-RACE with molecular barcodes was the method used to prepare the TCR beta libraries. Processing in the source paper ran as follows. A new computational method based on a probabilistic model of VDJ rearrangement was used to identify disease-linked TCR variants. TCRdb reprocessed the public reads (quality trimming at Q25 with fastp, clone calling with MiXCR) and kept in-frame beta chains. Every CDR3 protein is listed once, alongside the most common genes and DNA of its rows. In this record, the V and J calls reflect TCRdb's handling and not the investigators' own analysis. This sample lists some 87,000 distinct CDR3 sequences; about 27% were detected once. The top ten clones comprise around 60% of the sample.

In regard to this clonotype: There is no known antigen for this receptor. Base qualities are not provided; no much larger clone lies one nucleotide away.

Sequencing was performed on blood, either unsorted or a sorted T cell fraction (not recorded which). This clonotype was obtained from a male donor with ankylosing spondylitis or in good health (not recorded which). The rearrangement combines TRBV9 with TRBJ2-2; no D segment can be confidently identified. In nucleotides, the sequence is TGTGCCAGCAGCGCCTCTCCTGGGGACGGGGAGCTGTTTTTT. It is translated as CASSASPGDGELFF.